These 22 T cell receptor beta chains were all obtained from the same sample, sequenced in a study of cytomegalovirus exposure and HLA in healthy donors. PCR amplification relied on 60 Vbeta primers (plus 13 Jbeta primers). Sequencing used immunoSEQ multiplex PCR; TCRdb keeps in-frame clones, though not all of them. The sample has under 90,000 clones, 70% to 80% seen once. Sequencing used PBMCs. The receptors originated from a man between 35 and 55 years old in good health and CMV-seropositive.

This chain links TRBV7-9 with TRBJ2-5; 11 positions match TRBD2. The V segment lost 8 bases and the J segment 5 bases; nucleotides outside the gene matches: 7. Germline V gene lookup returns CDR1 SEHNR and CDR2 FQNEAQ (reference sequence). The CDR3 runs to 14 residues. The DNA for the CDR3 is TGTGCCAGCGTCCTAGCGGGGGGCGTGGAGACCCAGTACTTC. Translated: CASVLAGGVETQYF.

This clone occurred a few times. This chain joins TRBV7-9 and TRBJ2-5; 8 bases agree with TRBD1. The germline gives CDR1 SEHNR, CDR2 FQNEAQ (reference sequence). The V gene end was trimmed by 0 bases and the J gene end by 0 bases; junction bases not matched to a gene: 12. The CDR3 totals 19 residues. The CDR3 DNA is TGTGCCAGCAGCTTAGCGAGGTCAGGGGGCCTTTGGTACCAAGAGACCCAGTACTTC. It specifies CASSLARSGGLWYQETQYF.

This chain joins TRBV28 and TRBJ2-3, with 10 bases identical to TRBD2. With 7 bases clipped from V and 3 bases from J, the junction kept 10 bases outside the gene matches. Per the germline V gene, CDR1 is MDHEN and CDR2 is SYDVKM. This CDR3 is built from 16 residues. The CDR3 loop is CASKLIAGGPTDTQYF. CDR3 coding DNA: TGTGCCAGCAAACTTATAGCGGGAGGTCCGACAGATACGCAGTATTTT.

The chain combines TRBV4-3 with TRBJ2-3; 8 bases line up with TRBD2. The CDR3 totals 16 residues. In germline, CDR1 is LGHNA, CDR2 YSLEER. J gave up 2 bases and V 0 bases, and 4 bases lay outside the gene matches. CDR3 residues: CASSQEGGGNTDTQYF. The CDR3 region has the DNA TGCGCCAGCAGCCAAGAAGGCGGGGGGAACACAGATACGCAGTATTTT.

The rearrangement links TRBV5-6 to TRBJ1-6; 9 bases match TRBD1. The junction had 2 bases not matched to a gene; V was cut back by 3 bases and J by 7 bases. There are 14 residues in the CDR3. Germline V CDR1 and CDR2: SGHDT, YYEEEE. CDR3 bases: TGTGCCAGCAGCTCCGACAGGGGGAATTCACCCCTCCACTTT. Its translation: CASSSDRGNSPLHF.

This clone came up a few times. The J gene is TRBJ1-1, the V gene TRBV5-1; no reliable D call. Germline V gives CDR1 SGHRS, CDR2 YFSETQ. The length of the CDR3 is 13 residues. Trimming left V 3 bases short and J 0 bases short, with 6 bases between. DNA of the CDR3: TGCGCCAGCAGCTACGAGGTGAACACTGAAGCTTTCTTT. This codes for CASSYEVNTEAFF.

V and J are TRBV6-1 and TRBJ1-5; D is perhaps TRBD1 (6 bases). V was pared by 1 base and J by 2 bases, with 15 bases between. The germline CDR1 and CDR2 sequences are MNHNS and SASEGT. The CDR3 runs to 17 residues. The CDR3 bases are TGTGCCAGCAGTGAAGGGCCCCTACAGGGCGGCAATCAGCCCCAGCATTTT. Amino acid sequence: CASSEGPLQGGNQPQHF.

This chain links TRBV2 with TRBJ1-1; TRBD1 is a possible D gene (6 bases). The V gene's germline CDR1 is SNHLY and CDR2 FYNNEI. Trimming removed 2 bases at V and 4 bases at J, with 11 bases between. The CDR3 sequence is 14 residues long. DNA for the CDR3: TGTGCCAGCAGTGAACAGGGGAAGGGCACTGAAGCTTTCTTT. Amino acids: CASSEQGKGTEAFF.

The rearrangement joins TRBV28 to TRBJ2-5; 7 bases are a match to TRBD1. The CDR3 is 13 amino acids. Germline assignment: CDR1 MDHEN and CDR2 SYDVKM. Trimming took 7 bases from V and 4 from J; bases not matched to a gene: 6. This CDR3 is CASIRQGRETQYF. The CDR3 DNA reads TGTGCCAGCATTCGACAGGGACGAGAGACCCAGTACTTC.

The V call is TRBV7-2, the J call TRBJ2-3; weak D call: TRBD1 (7 bases). Trimming removed 5 bases from V and 8 bases from J, with 11 bases in between. CDR3 length: 12 residues. Germline V gives CDR1 SGHTA, CDR2 FQGNSA. The CDR3 loop is CASSQEGATQYF. CDR3 DNA sequence: TGTGCCAGCAGCCAGGAGGGGGCTACGCAGTATTTT.

The chain uses TRBV6-1 and TRBJ2-3; possible D gene TRBD1, 5 bases. Germline V CDR1 and CDR2: MNHNS, SASEGT. The CDR3 length is 15 residues. The V gene lost 6 bases and the J gene lost 1 base, with 14 bases spanning the gap. The CDR3 is CASSPQVPGTDTQYF. Written as DNA, the CDR3 is TGTGCCAGCAGCCCACAGGTCCCAGGCACAGATACGCAGTATTTT.

The chain carries TRBV6-1 and TRBJ1-2; D gene uncertain. The CDR3 spans 13 residues. Germline V CDR1 and CDR2: MNHNS, SASEGT. V lost 3 bases to trimming and J lost 7 bases, with 12 bases between them. The CDR3 is CASSDSSGGGYTF. Here the CDR3 DNA reads TGTGCCAGCAGTGATTCATCGGGAGGTGGCTACACCTTC.

The V gene is TRBV19, the J gene TRBJ1-4; 9 bases fit TRBD1. This CDR3 is 17 amino acids long. CDR1 and CDR2 (germline): LNHDA, SQIVND (reference sequence). Germline trimming cut 6 bases from V and 0 bases from J; bases unmatched to any gene: 8. The CDR3 sequence: CASSPFDRGATNEKLFF. DNA for the CDR3: TGTGCCAGTAGCCCTTTCGACAGGGGGGCAACTAATGAAAAACTGTTTTTT.

This sequence joins TRBV5-4 and TRBJ2-3; a weak D match, TRBD1 (6 bases). The CDR3 runs to 14 residues. V was clipped by 5 bases and J by 0 bases, with 10 bases between them. The germline V gene encodes CDR1 SGHNT and CDR2 YYREEE (reference sequence). DNA for the CDR3: TGTGCCAGCAGTCGGGACACCAGCACAGATACGCAGTATTTT. This codes for CASSRDTSTDTQYF.

Comment on this clone: An end of the junction does not agree with germline; a read error may underlie this. This chain uses TRBV20-1 with TRBJ1-1, with D unresolved. This CDR3 spans 11 amino acids. Germline lookup yields CDR1 DFQATT and CDR2 SNEGSKA (reference sequence). CDR3 DNA sequence: TGCAGTGCTAGGGTTAACAGTGAAGCTTTCTTT. It yields the protein CSARVNSEAFF.

This sequence joins TRBV6-6 and TRBJ2-7, with 11 bases matching TRBD1. V trimming: 2 bases; J trimming: 3 bases; junction bases outside the gene matches: 6. CDR1 is MNHNY, CDR2 SVGAGI, per germline (reference sequence). This CDR3 region has 16 residues. CDR3: CASSYEDRGPFYEQYF. The CDR3 coding sequence is TGTGCCAGCAGTTACGAGGACAGGGGGCCATTCTACGAGCAGTACTTC.

V and J are TRBV2 and TRBJ1-1; D unclear. CDR1 and CDR2 (germline): SNHLY, FYNNEI. The ends were cut back, 4 bases at V and 1 base at J, with 7 bases in the middle. The CDR3 contains 13 residues. The CDR3 DNA reads as TGTGCCAGCAGTGCTTACAGGAACACTGAAGCTTTCTTT. Its protein is CASSAYRNTEAFF.

The gene calls are TRBV6-6 and TRBJ2-7, with 10 bases lining up with TRBD1. The CDR3 covers 15 residues. The germline V gene encodes CDR1 MNHNY and CDR2 SVGAGI (reference sequence). The V gene end was trimmed by 4 bases and the J gene end by 5 bases; junction bases not matched to a gene: 8. CDR3 DNA sequence: TGTGCCAGCAGTTCCCTTGACAGGGGGCTGCACGAGCAGTACTTC. It translates to CASSSLDRGLHEQYF.

The chain links TRBV19 to TRBJ1-2; the match to TRBD1 covers 12 bases. The V segment lost 6 bases and the J segment 6 bases; nucleotides outside the gene matches: 8. There are 15 residues in the CDR3. Germline assignment: CDR1 LNHDA and CDR2 SQIVND (reference sequence). The CDR3 region is CASRNRDRGRDGYTF. The CDR3 DNA reads TGTGCCAGTAGAAACCGGGACAGGGGGCGCGATGGCTACACCTTC.

The V gene is TRBV29-1, the J gene TRBJ2-3; D not certain. CDR1 is SQVTM, CDR2 ANQGSEA, per germline. V lost 0 bases and J lost 4, with 5 bases in between. CDR3 size: 12 residues. CDR3 coding DNA: TGCAGCGTTGAAGATCTCTCAGATACGCAGTATTTT. It encodes CSVEDLSDTQYF.

J is TRBJ1-5 and V is TRBV19; D possibly corresponds to TRBD1 (6 bases). This CDR3 region has 15 residues. With 7 bases removed from V and 1 base from J, the gap between germline ends came to 14 bases. Germline V gene sequence: CDR1 LNHDA, CDR2 SQIVND (reference sequence). As DNA, the CDR3 is TGTGCCAGTATTGGGGGAGGGGGGAGCAATCAGCCCCAGCATTTT. It translates to CASIGGGGSNQPQHF.

This clone has a single count. The CDR3 spells CSVQGPTNEKLFF. CDR3 sequence (DNA): TGCAGCGTACAGGGTCCAACTAATGAAAAACTGTTTTTT. The J gene is TRBJ1-4, the V gene TRBV29-1, with D perhaps TRBD1 (6 bases). With 6 bases removed from V and 0 bases from J, the gap between germline ends came to 8 bases. The CDR3 spans 13 residues. Germline CDR1 is SQVTM and CDR2 is ANQGSEA.